The entry that follows covers one T cell receptor (beta chain) sequence. What it binds is unknown. The protocol was immunoSEQ multiplex PCR, while the TCRdb copy is restricted to in-frame clones and leaves out a portion. Found here are 86,000 or so clones, about nine tenths of them singletons; the top ten hold under 6.5%. This sample stems from a study of graft-versus-host responses after intestinal transplantation. The overall study: Anti-thymocyte globulin was used for induction in all recipients, who then took tacrolimus and steroids for 3 to 4 years.

This CDR3 comprises 14 residues. Germline V gene sequence: CDR1 SGDLS, CDR2 YYNGEE. Deletions cut 4 bases from V and 0 bases from J, with 10 bases between. Findings and limits, study-wide: HvG clone declines early post-transplant were associated with peak circulating GvH levels. Within the allografts of patients who had graft-donor T cell macrochimerism, graft-versus-host to host-versus-graft clonal ratios were high. GvH clones surfaced in recipient marrow, some emerging earlier in ileum or blood.

This specimen was unstimulated CD8+ T cells sorted from spleen or lymph node cells, taken before intestinal transplant. This chain connects TRBV9 to TRBJ1-1; tentative D call: TRBD1 (6 bases). This receptor was obtained from a human donor who received an intestinal transplant. The CDR3 sequence is CASSYGQMNTEAFF. The CDR3 DNA is TGTGCCAGCAGCTACGGACAGATGAACACTGAAGCTTTCTTT.